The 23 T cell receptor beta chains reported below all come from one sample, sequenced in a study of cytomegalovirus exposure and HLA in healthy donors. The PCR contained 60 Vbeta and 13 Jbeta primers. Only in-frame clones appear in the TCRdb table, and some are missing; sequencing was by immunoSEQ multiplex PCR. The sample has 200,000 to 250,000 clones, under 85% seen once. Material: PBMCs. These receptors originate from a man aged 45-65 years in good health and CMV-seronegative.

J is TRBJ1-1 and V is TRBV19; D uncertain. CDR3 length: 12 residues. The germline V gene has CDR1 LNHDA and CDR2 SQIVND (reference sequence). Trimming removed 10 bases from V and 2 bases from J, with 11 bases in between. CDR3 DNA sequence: TGTGCCACTGGACGGACTAACACTGAAGCTTTCTTT. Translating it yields CATGRTNTEAFF.

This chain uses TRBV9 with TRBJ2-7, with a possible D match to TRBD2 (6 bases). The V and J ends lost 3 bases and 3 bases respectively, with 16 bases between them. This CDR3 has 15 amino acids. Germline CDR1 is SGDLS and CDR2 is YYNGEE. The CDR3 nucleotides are TGTGCCAGCAGCGAAGGCTGGGACTTGAACTACGAGCAGTACTTC. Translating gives CASSEGWDLNYEQYF.

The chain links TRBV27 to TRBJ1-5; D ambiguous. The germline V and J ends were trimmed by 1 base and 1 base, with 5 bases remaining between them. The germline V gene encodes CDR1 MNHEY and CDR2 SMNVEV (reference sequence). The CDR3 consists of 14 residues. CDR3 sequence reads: CASSLFPSNQPQHF. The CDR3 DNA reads TGTGCCAGCAGTTTATTCCCGAGCAATCAGCCCCAGCATTTT.

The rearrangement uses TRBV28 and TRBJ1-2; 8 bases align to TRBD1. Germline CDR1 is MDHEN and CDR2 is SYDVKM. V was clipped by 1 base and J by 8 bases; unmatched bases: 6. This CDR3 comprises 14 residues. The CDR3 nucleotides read TGTGCCAGCAGTTTATCCGACAGGGGAGGGGGCTACACCTTC. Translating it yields CASSLSDRGGGYTF.

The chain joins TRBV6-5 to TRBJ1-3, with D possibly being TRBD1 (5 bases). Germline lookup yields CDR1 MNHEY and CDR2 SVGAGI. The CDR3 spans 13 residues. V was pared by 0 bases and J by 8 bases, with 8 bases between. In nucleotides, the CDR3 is TGTGCCAGCAGTTACTCGTCGGGGGACACCATATATTTT. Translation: CASSYSSGDTIYF.

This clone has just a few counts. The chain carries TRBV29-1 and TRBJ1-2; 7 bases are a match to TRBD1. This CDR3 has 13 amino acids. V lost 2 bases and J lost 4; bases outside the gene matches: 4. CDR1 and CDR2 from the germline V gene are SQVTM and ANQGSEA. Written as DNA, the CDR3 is TGCAGCGTTGAAAGGGGGCAGGGCTATGGCTACACCTTC. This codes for CSVERGQGYGYTF.

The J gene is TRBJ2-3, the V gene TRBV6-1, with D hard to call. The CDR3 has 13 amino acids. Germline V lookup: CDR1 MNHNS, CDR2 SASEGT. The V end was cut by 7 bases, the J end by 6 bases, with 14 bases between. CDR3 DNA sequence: TGTGCCAGCAAGGTGGTCGAGGTGGATACGCAGTATTTT. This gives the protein CASKVVEVDTQYF.

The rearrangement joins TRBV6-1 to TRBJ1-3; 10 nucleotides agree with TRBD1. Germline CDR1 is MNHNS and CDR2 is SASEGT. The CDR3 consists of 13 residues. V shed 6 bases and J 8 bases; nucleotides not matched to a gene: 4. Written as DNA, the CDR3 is TGTGCCAGCAGCCGGGACAGGGGACACACCATATATTTT. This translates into CASSRDRGHTIYF.

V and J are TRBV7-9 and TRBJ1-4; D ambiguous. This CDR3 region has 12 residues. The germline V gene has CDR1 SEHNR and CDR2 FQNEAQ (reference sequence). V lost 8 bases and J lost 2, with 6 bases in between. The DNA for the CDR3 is TGTGCCAGCGCCAGGACTAATGAAAAACTGTTTTTT. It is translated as CASARTNEKLFF.

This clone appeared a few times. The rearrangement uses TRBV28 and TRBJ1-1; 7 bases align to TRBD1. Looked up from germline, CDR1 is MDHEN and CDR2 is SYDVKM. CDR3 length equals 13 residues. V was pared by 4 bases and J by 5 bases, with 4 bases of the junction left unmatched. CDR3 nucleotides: TGTGCCAGCAGTTCAGGGGGGTTTACTGAAGCTTTCTTT. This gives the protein CASSSGGFTEAFF.

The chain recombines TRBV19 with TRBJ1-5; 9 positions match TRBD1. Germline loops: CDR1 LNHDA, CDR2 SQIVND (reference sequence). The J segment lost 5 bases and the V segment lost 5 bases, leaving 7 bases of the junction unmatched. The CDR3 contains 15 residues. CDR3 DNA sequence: TGTGCCAGTAGTTCCGGACAGGGGTTTGATCAGCCCCAGCATTTT. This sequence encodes CASSSGQGFDQPQHF.

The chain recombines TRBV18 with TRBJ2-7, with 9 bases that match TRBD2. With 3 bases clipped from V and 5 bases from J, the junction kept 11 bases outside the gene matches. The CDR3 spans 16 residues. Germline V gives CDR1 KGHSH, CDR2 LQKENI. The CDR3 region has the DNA TGTGCCAGCTCACCCTTGACTAGCGGATTAAGGGACGAGCAGTACTTC. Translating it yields CASSPLTSGLRDEQYF.

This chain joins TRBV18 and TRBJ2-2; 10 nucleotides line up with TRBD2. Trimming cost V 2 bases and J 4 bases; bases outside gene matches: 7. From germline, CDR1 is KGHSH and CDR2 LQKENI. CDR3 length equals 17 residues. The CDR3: CASSPEVLAGVTGELFF. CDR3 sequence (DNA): TGTGCCAGCTCACCAGAGGTTCTAGCGGGAGTCACCGGGGAGCTGTTTTTT. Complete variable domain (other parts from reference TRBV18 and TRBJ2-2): NAGVMQNPRHLVRRRGQEARLRCSPMKGHSHVYWYRQLPEEGLKFMVYLQKENIIDESGMPKERFSAEFPKEGPSILRIQQVVRGDSAAYFCASSPEVLAGVTGELFFGEGSRLTVL.

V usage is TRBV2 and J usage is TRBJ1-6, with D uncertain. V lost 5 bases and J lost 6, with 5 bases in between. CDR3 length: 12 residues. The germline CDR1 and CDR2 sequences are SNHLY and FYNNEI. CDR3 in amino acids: CASSYVNSPLHF. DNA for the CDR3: TGTGCCAGCAGTTATGTTAATTCACCCCTCCACTTT.

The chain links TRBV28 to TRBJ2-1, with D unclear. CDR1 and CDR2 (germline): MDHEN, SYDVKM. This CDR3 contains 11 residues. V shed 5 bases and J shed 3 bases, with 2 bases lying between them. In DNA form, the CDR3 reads TGTGCCAGCAGTCACTACAATGAGCAGTTCTTC. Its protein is CASSHYNEQFF.

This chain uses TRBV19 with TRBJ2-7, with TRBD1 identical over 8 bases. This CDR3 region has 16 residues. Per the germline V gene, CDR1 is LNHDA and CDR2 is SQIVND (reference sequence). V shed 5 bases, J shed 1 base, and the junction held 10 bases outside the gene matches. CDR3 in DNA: TGTGCCAGTAGTGTTTCTACCGGGACAGGTTCCTACGAGCAGTACTTC. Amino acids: CASSVSTGTGSYEQYF.

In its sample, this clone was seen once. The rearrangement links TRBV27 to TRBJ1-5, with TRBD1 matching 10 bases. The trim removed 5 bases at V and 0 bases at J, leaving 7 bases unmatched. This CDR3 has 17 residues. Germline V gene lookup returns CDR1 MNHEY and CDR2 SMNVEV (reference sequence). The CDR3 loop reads CASSLGQGGHSNQPQHF. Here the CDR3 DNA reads TGTGCCAGCAGTCTTGGACAGGGGGGACATAGCAATCAGCCCCAGCATTTT.

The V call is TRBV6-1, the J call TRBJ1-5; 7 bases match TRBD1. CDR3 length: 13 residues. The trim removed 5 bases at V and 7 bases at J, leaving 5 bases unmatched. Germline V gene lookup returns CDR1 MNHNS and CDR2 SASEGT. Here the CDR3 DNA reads TGTGCCAGCAGTTCACAGGGGTCGCAGCCCCAGCATTTT. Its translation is CASSSQGSQPQHF.

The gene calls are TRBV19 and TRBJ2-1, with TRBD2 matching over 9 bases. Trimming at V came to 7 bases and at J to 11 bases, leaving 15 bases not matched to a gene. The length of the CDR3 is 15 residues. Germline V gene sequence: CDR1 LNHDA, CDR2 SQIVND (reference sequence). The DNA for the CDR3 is TGTGCCAGTACTCATAGCGGGGGTCCTAATCCAAAGCAGTTCTTC. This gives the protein CASTHSGGPNPKQFF. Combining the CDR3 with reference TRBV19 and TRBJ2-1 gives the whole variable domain DGGITQSPKYLFRKEGQNVTLSCEQNLNHDAMYWYRQDPGQGLRLIYYSQIVNDFQKGDIAEGYSVSREKKESFPLTVTSAQKNPTAFYLCASTHSGGPNPKQFFGPGTRLTVL.

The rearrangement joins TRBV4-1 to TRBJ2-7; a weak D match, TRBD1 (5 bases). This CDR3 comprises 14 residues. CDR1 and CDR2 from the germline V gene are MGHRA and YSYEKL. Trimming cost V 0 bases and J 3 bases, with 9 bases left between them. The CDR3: CASSQDARGYEQYF. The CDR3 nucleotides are TGCGCCAGCAGCCAAGATGCAAGGGGCTACGAGCAGTACTTC.

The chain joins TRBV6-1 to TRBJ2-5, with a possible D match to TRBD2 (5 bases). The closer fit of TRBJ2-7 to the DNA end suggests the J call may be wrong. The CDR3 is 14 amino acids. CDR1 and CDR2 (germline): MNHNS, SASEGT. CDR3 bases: TGTGCCAGCAGGGTTGCGGAGTACGGGAACGAGCAGTACTTC. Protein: CASRVAEYGNEQYF.

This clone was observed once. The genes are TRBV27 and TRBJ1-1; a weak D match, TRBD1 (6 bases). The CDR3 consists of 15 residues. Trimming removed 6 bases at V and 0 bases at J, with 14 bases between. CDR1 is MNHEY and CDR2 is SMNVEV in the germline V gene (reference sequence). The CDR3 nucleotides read TGTGCCAGCAGGCTGGAACAGGGCCTGAACACTGAAGCTTTCTTT. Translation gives CASRLEQGLNTEAFF.

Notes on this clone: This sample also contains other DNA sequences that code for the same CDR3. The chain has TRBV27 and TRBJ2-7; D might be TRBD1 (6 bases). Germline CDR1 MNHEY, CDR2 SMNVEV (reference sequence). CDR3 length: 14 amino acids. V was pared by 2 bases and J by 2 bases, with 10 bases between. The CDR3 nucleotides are TGTGCCAGCAGTTTAGGCAGGGGAGCCTACGAGCAGTACTTC. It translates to CASSLGRGAYEQYF.